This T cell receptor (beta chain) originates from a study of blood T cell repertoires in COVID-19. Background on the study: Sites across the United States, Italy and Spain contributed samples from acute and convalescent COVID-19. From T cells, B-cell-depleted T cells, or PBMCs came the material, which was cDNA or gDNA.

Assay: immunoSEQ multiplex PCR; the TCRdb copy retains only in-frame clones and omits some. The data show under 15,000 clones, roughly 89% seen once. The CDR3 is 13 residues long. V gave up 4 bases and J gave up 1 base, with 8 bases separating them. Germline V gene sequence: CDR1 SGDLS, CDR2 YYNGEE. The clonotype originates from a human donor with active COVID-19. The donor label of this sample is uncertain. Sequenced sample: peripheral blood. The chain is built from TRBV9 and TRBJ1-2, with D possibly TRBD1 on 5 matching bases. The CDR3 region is CASSPDSNYGYTF. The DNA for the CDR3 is TGTGCCAGCAGCCCTGACAGTAACTATGGCTACACCTTC.